The sequence of this T cell receptor beta chain was determined in a study of T cells expressing NK-cell markers. Study context: The TCR beta repertoires were obtained from sorted CD3+CD56+NKG2C+, CD3+CD56+NKG2C- and CD3+CD56-NKG2C+ T cells.

Study findings and constraints: Once again these clonotypes came out on top in the CD3+CD56-NKG2C+ fraction of several donors. For 6 or 7 donors, the dominant NKG2C+ clonotypes made up 1.0-7.0% of their CD8+ T cells.

In the case of this clonotype: Antigen unknown.

TCR beta libraries carry UMIs added by 5'RACE template switching. Reprocessing the 5' RACE reads, TCRdb reports a single entry for every CDR3 protein and omits DNA. Recorded for this sample: about 460,000 distinct CDR3 sequences. There are 13 residues in the CDR3. Germline values: CDR1 SQVTM, CDR2 ANQGSEA. J is TRBJ1-2 and V is TRBV29-1; TCRdb names TRBD1, which stays unverified in the absence of DNA. This clonotype was obtained from a woman between 50 and 59 years old in good health. Sequenced input: blood T cells: a sorted CD56 or NKG2C T cell subset, CD4+ or CD8+ T cells, or bulk PBMC T cells (not recorded which). CDR3 in amino acids: CSVEDRVGYGYTF.